Following are 9 T cell receptor beta chains from one sample sequenced in a study of CD8 T cells in Susac syndrome (dated by TCRdb to the late 2010s). The receptor library was made with the immunoSEQ multiplex PCR assay. RNA was extracted with the RNeasy kit and about 0.5 to 1 ug was reverse transcribed using random hexamers. In-frame beta chains were kept once TCRdb had trimmed the public reads at Q25 with fastp and called clones with MiXCR. Under each unique CDR3 protein, matching rows form one entry showing the most common genes and DNA. The sample includes approximately 140,000 distinct CDR3 sequences, with roughly 94% observed a single time. The top ten clonotypes cover over 0.25% of the sample. Sample: CD8+ T cells from PBMCs. Source of these receptors: a human donor in good health.

The rearrangement links TRBV11-3 to TRBJ2-3, with TRBD2 matching 8 bases. Germline CDR1 SGHNT, CDR2 YENEEA. The CDR3 has 17 amino acids. The V segment lost 1 base and the J segment 3 bases; nucleotides outside the gene matches: 9. The CDR3 reads CASSLARAGVMTDTQYF. The CDR3 DNA follows: TGTGCCAGCAGCTTAGCCCGAGCGGGAGTAATGACAGATACGCAGTATTTT.

The DNA of the CDR3 is TGCAGTGCTAGCATAGCGGGAGTATACAATGAGCAGTTCTTC. It is translated as CSASIAGVYNEQFF. V is TRBV20-1 and J is TRBJ2-1; 9 nucleotides match TRBD2. This CDR3 spans 14 amino acids. Germline CDR1 is DFQATT and CDR2 is SNEGSKA (reference sequence). Trimming took 3 bases from V and 4 from J; bases not matched to a gene: 4.

The genes are TRBV24-1 and TRBJ2-7; no definite D call. The CDR3 length is 13 residues. CDR1 and CDR2 from the germline V gene are KGHDR and SFDVKD. V lost 0 bases to trimming and J lost 6 bases, with 8 bases between them. CDR3 in amino acids: CATSDLVFGEQYF. In DNA form, the CDR3 reads TGTGCCACCAGTGATTTGGTTTTTGGCGAGCAGTACTTC.

The chain has TRBV3-1 and TRBJ2-1, with TRBD2 as a possible D gene (5 bases). The CDR3 loop spans 15 amino acids. V was trimmed by 0 bases and J by 2 bases, leaving 8 bases between them. Looked up from germline, CDR1 is LGHDT and CDR2 is YNNKEL (reference sequence). The CDR3 DNA is TGTGCCAGCAGCCAAGAAGCGGAAACCTACAATGAGCAGTTCTTC. It specifies CASSQEAETYNEQFF.

The rearrangement uses TRBV12-3 or TRBV12-4 and TRBJ1-5, with no clear D. The V and J ends lost 2 bases and 5 bases respectively, with 10 bases between them. The CDR3 has 14 residues. The CDR3 nucleotides read TGTGCCAGCAGTTTACGCACAACCGATCAGCCCCAGCATTTT. Translated: CASSLRTTDQPQHF.

The chain carries TRBV15 and TRBJ1-1; the D is unclear. The CDR3 loop spans 15 amino acids. The germline V and J ends were trimmed by 0 bases and 1 base, with 9 bases remaining between them. From germline, CDR1 is LNHNV and CDR2 YYDKDF (reference sequence). CDR3 sequence: CATSRDRVWNTEAFF. The CDR3 DNA follows: TGTGCCACCAGCAGAGACCGGGTCTGGAACACTGAAGCTTTCTTT.

The rearrangement uses TRBV27 and TRBJ2-7; 7 positions agree with TRBD2. V dropped 8 bases and J dropped 0; count of bases not matched to a gene: 7. This CDR3 has 14 residues. Germline loops: CDR1 MNHEY, CDR2 SMNVEV (reference sequence). The CDR3 protein is CASASSGYSYEQYF. The CDR3 nucleotides read TGTGCCAGCGCCTCTAGCGGCTACTCCTACGAGCAGTACTTC.

The gene calls are TRBV30 and TRBJ2-6, with D hard to call. In germline, CDR1 is GTSNPN, CDR2 SVGIG (reference sequence). Trimming cost V 4 bases and J 4 bases, with 8 bases left between them. There are 13 residues in the CDR3. CDR3 DNA: TGTGCCTGGACAGGCATGGGGGCCAACGTCCTGACTTTC. Encoded protein: CAWTGMGANVLTF.

This chain uses TRBV9 with TRBJ2-1; unclear D gene. The CDR3 is 13 amino acids. Looked up from germline, CDR1 is SGDLS and CDR2 is YYNGEE. V gave up 0 bases and J gave up 5 bases, with 6 bases separating them. CDR3 protein: CASSVGRNNEQFF. The CDR3, as DNA: TGTGCCAGCAGCGTAGGTAGGAACAATGAGCAGTTCTTC.